This is a list of T cell receptor beta chains from one sample in a study of T cells after yellow fever vaccination. MiXCR was run by TCRdb on the 5' RACE reads, yielding one entry per CDR3 protein. The table lists about 340,000 distinct CDR3 sequences, about 12% of them singletons. The source material was CD4+ T cells sorted from PBMCs, sampled 15 days after the yellow fever booster vaccination. The receptors were gathered from a young man who received the YFV17D yellow fever vaccine. The CDR3 runs from the conserved cysteine through the conserved F or W. The D gene is left open where the match is weak. Rows may omit the clone size; those that give it use once, few, many or a size class.

>NA|NA|TRBV18|TRBJ1-1
CASSPLGMENTEAFF
TGTGCCAGCTCACCGCTGGGGATGGAGAACACTGAAGCTTTCTTT
>TRBD2|few|TRBV7-9|TRBJ2-3
CASSPRTSGGAVGTDTQYF
TGTGCCAGCAGCCCCCGGACTAGCGGGGGGGCGGTAGGTACAGATACGCAGTATTTT
>TRBD1|NA|TRBV3-1|TRBJ1-6
CASSLGQGPDSPLHF
TGTGCCAGCAGCTTGGGACAGGGTCCGGATTCACCCCTCCACTTT
>NA|NA|TRBV21-1|TRBJ1-1
CASVQNRTKNTEAFF
TGTGCCAGCGTTCAGAACAGAACAAAAAACACTGAAGCTTTCTTT
>NA|NA|TRBV29-1|TRBJ2-4
CSVWEAKNIQYF
TGCAGCGTTTGGGAAGCCAAAAACATTCAGTACTTC
>TRBD1|few|TRBV19|TRBJ1-1
CATGQTVNMNTEAFF
TGTGCCACGGGACAGACTGTCAACATGAACACTGAAGCTTTCTTT
>NA|NA|TRBV20-1|TRBJ2-6
CSAQASGANVLTF
TGCAGTGCCCAGGCTAGCGGGGCCAACGTCCTGACTTTC
>TRBD1|NA|TRBV11-1|TRBJ2-2
CASSVQGYYTGELFF
TGTGCCAGCAGCGTACAGGGGTATTACACCGGGGAGCTGTTTTTT
>NA|few|TRBV6-5|TRBJ2-3
CASRPYNPSTDTQYF
TGTGCCAGCAGGCCTTACAACCCTAGCACAGATACGCAGTATTTT
>NA|NA|TRBV28|TRBJ2-2
CANQDSNTGELFF
TGTGCCAACCAGGACTCGAACACCGGGGAGCTGTTTTTT
>NA|few|TRBV11-2|TRBJ1-1
CASSLDSPNTEAFF
TGTGCCAGCAGCTTAGACAGCCCGAACACTGAAGCTTTCTTT
>NA|NA|TRBV7-2|TRBJ2-2
CASSARTAGELFF
TGTGCCAGCAGCGCTAGGACTGCCGGGGAGCTGTTTTTT
>TRBD1|few|TRBV7-6|TRBJ2-7
CASRAGTADEQYF
TGTGCCAGCAGAGCCGGGACAGCGGACGAGCAGTACTTC
>TRBD1|NA|TRBV7-9|TRBJ1-2
CASSLEQGADGYTF
TGTGCCAGCAGCTTAGAGCAGGGGGCGGATGGCTACACCTTC
>NA|NA|TRBV6-5|TRBJ1-4
CASSYSSGVTNEKLFF
TGTGCCAGCAGTTACTCGAGTGGTGTGACTAATGAAAAACTGTTTTTT
>NA|NA|TRBV5-6|TRBJ1-6
CASSPGPARSSPLHF
TGTGCCAGCAGCCCGGGGCCCGCGAGGAGTTCACCCCTCCACTTT
>NA|few|TRBV4-1|TRBJ1-3
CASSQVRGVRGNTIYF
TGCGCCAGCAGCCAAGTAAGGGGGGTAAGAGGAAACACCATATATTTT
>TRBD2|few|TRBV9|TRBJ2-5
CASSAGAPGLAAQETQYF
TGTGCCAGCAGCGCTGGGGCCCCGGGACTAGCGGCCCAAGAGACCCAGTACTTC
>NA|many|TRBV5-1|TRBJ2-1
CASSLAGTSSYNEQFF
TGCGCCAGCAGCCTGGCTGGGACTTCCTCCTACAATGAGCAGTTCTTC
>NA|few|TRBV18|TRBJ2-5
CASSPRVDETQYF
TGTGCCAGCTCACCGCGAGTGGACGAGACCCAGTACTTC
>NA|many|TRBV3-1|TRBJ1-6
CASSQTLGNSPLHF
TGTGCCAGCAGCCAGACATTAGGGAATTCACCCCTCCACTTT
>NA|many|TRBV11-3|TRBJ2-3
CASSLGTADTQYF
TGTGCCAGCAGCTTAGGGACGGCAGATACGCAGTATTTT
>TRBD1|few|TRBV4-3|TRBJ2-1
CASALDRGIVYEQFF
TGCGCCAGCGCCCTGGACAGGGGAATCGTTTATGAGCAGTTCTTC
>NA|few|TRBV20-1|TRBJ1-2
CSARDPKGQGYTF
TGCAGTGCTAGAGACCCCAAGGGGCAGGGCTACACCTTC
>TRBD1|few|TRBV28|TRBJ2-2
CASRFDRAFSGELFF
TGTGCCAGCAGGTTCGACAGGGCGTTCAGCGGGGAGCTGTTTTTT
>TRBD1|NA|TRBV5-1|TRBJ2-2
CASSTDRGPGELFF
TGCGCCAGCAGCACGGACAGGGGGCCCGGGGAGCTGTTTTTT
>NA|few|TRBV4-3|TRBJ1-1
CASRPKAGWNTEAFF
TGCGCCAGCAGGCCAAAAGCAGGGTGGAACACTGAAGCTTTCTTT
>NA|NA|TRBV5-1|TRBJ1-1
CASSWTTANTEAFF
TGCGCCAGCAGCTGGACGACTGCGAACACTGAAGCTTTCTTT
>NA|many|TRBV6-6|TRBJ2-3
CASSPRVDTQYF
TGTGCCAGCAGTCCGAGAGTGGATACGCAGTATTTT